These 25 T cell receptor beta chains were all obtained from the same sample, sequenced in a study of shared clonotypes between healthy human individuals. TCRdb's copy holds only in-frame clones and misses some; the assay was immunoSEQ multiplex PCR. Of about 2.3 million clones listed, over 85% are singletons. Sequenced sample: naive CD4+ T cells from PBMCs. This sample's subset: CD45RA+ positively selected. Receptors were obtained from a man aged 18-30 years in good health. Some clones in this sample may be carry-over from other donors' samples.

This clone was observed once. The chain links TRBV6-1 to TRBJ2-2; 9 bases are a match to TRBD2. Germline trimming cut 2 bases from V and 6 bases from J; bases unmatched to any gene: 7. The length of the CDR3 is 16 residues. CDR1 is MNHNS, CDR2 SASEGT, per germline. DNA for the CDR3: TGTGCCAGCAGTGAAAGGGTAGCGGGAGCTGCCGGGGAGCTGTTTTTT. Translation: CASSERVAGAAGELFF.

J is TRBJ1-1 and V is TRBV5-1; tentatively, D is TRBD1 (6 bases). The CDR3 length is 13 residues. Trimming took off 5 bases at V and 4 bases at J, with 12 bases between the two ends. From germline, CDR1 is SGHRS and CDR2 YFSETQ. CDR3 region: CASSLGDITEAFF. As DNA, the CDR3 is TGCGCCAGCAGTTTAGGGGACATCACTGAAGCTTTCTTT.

V is TRBV5-5 and J is TRBJ2-7; 7 bases agree with TRBD1. Germline values: CDR1 SGHKS, CDR2 YYEKEE (reference sequence). This CDR3 spans 14 amino acids. V lost 8 bases to trimming and J lost 0 bases; unmatched junction nucleotides: 8. In DNA form, the CDR3 reads TGTGCCAGTGACGGACAGGAGAGCTCCTACGAGCAGTACTTC. Protein: CASDGQESSYEQYF.

V and J are TRBV11-2 and TRBJ2-7; no definite D call. The CDR3 length is 13 residues. Germline CDR1 reads SGHAT; CDR2 reads FQNNGV. V was clipped by 1 base and J by 2 bases, with 6 bases between them. The CDR3 DNA reads as TGTGCCAGCAGCTTAGTTCGGGCCTACGAGCAGTACTTC. It specifies CASSLVRAYEQYF.

The chain links TRBV7-9 to TRBJ2-2; D could derive from TRBD1 or TRBD2 (5 bases each). The CDR3 totals 15 residues. Germline-derived CDR1 and CDR2 are SEHNR and FQNEAQ (reference sequence). Trimming removed 0 bases at V and 5 bases at J, with 10 bases between. The CDR3 nucleotides are TGTGCCAGCAGCTTAGCAGGGGACGGGACCGGGGAGCTGTTTTTT. Translation gives CASSLAGDGTGELFF.

V usage is TRBV9 and J usage is TRBJ2-2; D is perhaps TRBD2 (5 bases). The germline V gene encodes CDR1 SGDLS and CDR2 YYNGEE. This CDR3 is built from 14 residues. The ends were cut back, 0 bases at V and 7 bases at J, with 10 bases in the middle. This chain's CDR3 is CASSVARVDGELFF. The CDR3 DNA sequence: TGTGCCAGCAGCGTAGCGAGGGTGGACGGGGAGCTGTTTTTT.

This clone was counted a single time. This same CDR3 is encoded by further DNA sequences in the sample. The chain recombines TRBV6-5 with TRBJ1-2; TRBD1 matches at 8 bases. V was pared by 0 bases and J by 4 bases, with 4 bases of the junction left unmatched. The CDR3 spans 15 residues. Germline V gene lookup returns CDR1 MNHEY and CDR2 SVGAGI. The DNA of the CDR3 is TGTGCCAGCAGTTACTCGTCAGGGGGCGGCTATGGCTACACCTTC. Translating gives CASSYSSGGGYGYTF.

The chain uses TRBV6-1 and TRBJ2-2; D is undetermined. The CDR3 consists of 14 residues. In germline, CDR1 is MNHNS, CDR2 SASEGT. Trimming stripped 5 bases from V and 6 bases from J, with 13 bases between. CDR3 sequence: CASSRGRSAGELFF. The CDR3 nucleotides read TGTGCCAGCAGTCGTGGCAGATCGGCCGGGGAGCTGTTTTTT.

V and J are TRBV28 and TRBJ2-1; D is undetermined. V lost 5 bases, J lost 8 bases, and 7 bases lay in between. CDR3 length: 11 amino acids. Germline V gene data show CDR1 as MDHEN and CDR2 as SYDVKM. The CDR3 DNA reads as TGTGCCAGCAGTCGCCGTTATGAGCAGTTCTTC. Translation gives CASSRRYEQFF.

The chain uses TRBV7-3 and TRBJ2-2; D may be TRBD1 (6 bases). V was clipped by 4 bases and J by 7 bases, with 10 bases between them. The CDR3 has 13 amino acids. From germline, CDR1 is SGHTA and CDR2 FQGTGA. CDR3 coding DNA: TGTGCCAGCAGCTACACAGGGATCGGGGAGCTGTTTTTT. The encoded protein is CASSYTGIGELFF. The full variable domain, completed using reference TRBV7-3 and TRBJ2-2, is GAGVSQTPSNKVTEKGKYVELRCDPISGHTALYWYRQSLGQGPEFLIYFQGTGAADDSGLPNDRFFAVRPEGSVSTLKIQRTERGDSAVYLCASSYTGIGELFFGEGSRLTVL.

This clone was observed a single time. J is TRBJ2-7 and V is TRBV4-3; D remains ambiguous. Trimming removed 5 bases from V and 4 bases from J, with 12 bases in between. The CDR3 runs 13 residues. Per the germline V gene, CDR1 is LGHNA and CDR2 is YSLEER. This CDR3 is CASSTNLWYEQYF. The DNA of the CDR3 is TGCGCCAGCAGCACCAACTTGTGGTACGAGCAGTACTTC.

This clone was observed a single time. J is TRBJ2-7 and V is TRBV7-2; D is unresolved. The V end was cut by 3 bases, the J end by 3 bases, with 9 bases between. The CDR3 loop spans 13 amino acids. Germline CDR1 SGHTA, CDR2 FQGNSA. The CDR3 DNA reads as TGTGCCAGCAGCTTCTCGGTCGACTACGAGCAGTACTTC. Its translation is CASSFSVDYEQYF.

The rearrangement uses TRBV5-6 and TRBJ2-6, with 11 bases identical to TRBD1. Trimming took 4 bases from V and 3 from J; bases not matched to a gene: 9. Germline lookup yields CDR1 SGHDT and CDR2 YYEEEE. The CDR3 has 18 residues. CDR3 protein: CASSGMGQGVVGANVLTF. Here the CDR3 DNA reads TGTGCCAGCAGCGGAATGGGACAGGGGGTAGTTGGGGCCAACGTCCTGACTTTC.

This clone was detected only once. Other DNA sequences of this sample code for an identical CDR3. This chain joins TRBV5-4 and TRBJ2-6, with a weak D call TRBD1 (5 bases). The germline CDR1 and CDR2 sequences are SGHNT and YYREEE (reference sequence). V was shortened by 5 bases and J by 1 base, with 7 bases between the two germline ends. The CDR3 runs 14 residues. Here the CDR3 reads CASSSGSGANVLTF. In nucleotides, the CDR3 is TGTGCCAGCAGTTCAGGGTCTGGGGCCAACGTCCTGACTTTC.

V usage is TRBV7-3 and J usage is TRBJ2-5; D uncertain. CDR1 is SGHTA, CDR2 FQGTGA, per germline. The CDR3 length is 14 residues. V dropped 5 bases and J dropped 6 bases, with 16 bases sitting between them. The CDR3 spells CASSDQPWGQTQYF. For the CDR3, the DNA is TGTGCCAGCAGCGACCAACCCTGGGGTCAGACCCAGTACTTC.

The V gene is TRBV4-3, the J gene TRBJ2-7; TRBD2 agrees at 8 bases. Germline lookup yields CDR1 LGHNA and CDR2 YSLEER. V lost 3 bases, J lost 0 bases, and 7 bases stayed unmatched. The CDR3 contains 16 residues. Here the CDR3 DNA reads TGCGCCAGCAGCCAGGTACTAGCGGCCGTCTCCTACGAGCAGTACTTC. This translates into CASSQVLAAVSYEQYF.

V is TRBV29-1 and J is TRBJ1-1; no firm D call. Germline loops: CDR1 SQVTM, CDR2 ANQGSEA. The CDR3 sequence is 13 residues long. V was clipped by 7 bases and J by 3 bases, with 15 bases between them. The CDR3 DNA reads as TGCAGCGCCGCCTCCCAATTCGACACTGAAGCTTTCTTT. Residues: CSAASQFDTEAFF.

This chain joins TRBV10-3 and TRBJ2-7, with 13 bases lining up with TRBD2. Trimming cost V 4 bases and J 2 bases; bases outside gene matches: 14. There are 19 residues in the CDR3. Germline V gives CDR1 ENHRY, CDR2 SYGVKD. The CDR3 here is CAISGFGTSGTPLTYEQYF. The CDR3 DNA reads as TGTGCCATCAGTGGATTTGGGACTAGCGGGACCCCTTTAACCTACGAGCAGTACTTC.

The rearrangement uses TRBV2 and TRBJ2-3; D may be TRBD2 (7 bases). The CDR3 runs 15 residues. Per the germline V gene, CDR1 is SNHLY and CDR2 is FYNNEI. The germline V and J ends were trimmed by 7 bases and 3 bases, with 17 bases remaining between them. The CDR3 DNA is TGTGCCAGCAAATCGGGGGGCCTGTATACAGATACGCAGTATTTT. Translation: CASKSGGLYTDTQYF.

This rearrangement joins TRBV19 to TRBJ1-4; 7 bases match TRBD1. From germline, CDR1 is LNHDA and CDR2 SQIVND (reference sequence). This CDR3 has 16 amino acids. V gave up 2 bases and J gave up 6 bases; unmatched junction bases: 9. CDR3 residues: CASSIFFGQGDEKLFF. Here the CDR3 DNA reads TGTGCCAGTAGTATATTCTTCGGTCAGGGGGATGAAAAACTGTTTTTT.

This chain links TRBV4-1 with TRBJ1-2; D is ambiguous. The germline V and J ends were trimmed by 4 bases and 4 bases, with 16 bases remaining between them. Germline-derived CDR1 and CDR2 are MGHRA and YSYEKL. The CDR3 runs 15 residues. In nucleotides, the CDR3 is TGCGCCAGCAGCCGAGACCTCTACCGGGGCTATGGCTACACCTTC. This codes for CASSRDLYRGYGYTF.

This chain joins TRBV29-1 and TRBJ2-1; the match to TRBD1 covers 11 bases. V lost 8 bases, J lost 4 bases, and 4 bases stayed unmatched. Germline CDR1 is SQVTM and CDR2 is ANQGSEA. CDR3 length: 13 amino acids. CDR3 nucleotide sequence: TGCAGCCACGGACAGGGGGCTTACAATGAGCAGTTCTTC. Its protein is CSHGQGAYNEQFF.

As regards this clone: Other DNA sequences of this sample code for an identical CDR3. V usage is TRBV5-1 and J usage is TRBJ2-7; 13 bases are a match to TRBD2. J was trimmed by 3 bases and V by 4 bases; bases with no gene match: 4. The CDR3 loop spans 15 amino acids. Germline CDR1 is SGHRS and CDR2 is YFSETQ. CDR3 DNA sequence: TGCGCCAGCAGCCCCCGGACTAGCGGGAGCTACGAGCAGTACTTC. It is translated as CASSPRTSGSYEQYF.

The rearrangement links TRBV10-3 to TRBJ2-7; 7 bases are shared with TRBD1. After removal of 4 bases from V and 0 bases from J, the junction contained 3 bases not matched to a gene. This CDR3 is 14 amino acids long. The germline V gene encodes CDR1 ENHRY and CDR2 SYGVKD. The CDR3 protein is CAISGRGNSYEQYF. As DNA, the CDR3 is TGTGCCATCAGTGGCAGGGGGAACTCCTACGAGCAGTACTTC.

The gene calls are TRBV28 and TRBJ1-2; D might be TRBD1 (6 bases). The CDR3 loop spans 15 amino acids. With 5 bases removed from V and 2 bases from J, the gap between germline ends came to 15 bases. The germline V gene encodes CDR1 MDHEN and CDR2 SYDVKM. Here the CDR3 DNA reads TGTGCCAGCAGTCTAACCCCGGGACACAACTATGGCTACACCTTC. Translated, it gives CASSLTPGHNYGYTF.